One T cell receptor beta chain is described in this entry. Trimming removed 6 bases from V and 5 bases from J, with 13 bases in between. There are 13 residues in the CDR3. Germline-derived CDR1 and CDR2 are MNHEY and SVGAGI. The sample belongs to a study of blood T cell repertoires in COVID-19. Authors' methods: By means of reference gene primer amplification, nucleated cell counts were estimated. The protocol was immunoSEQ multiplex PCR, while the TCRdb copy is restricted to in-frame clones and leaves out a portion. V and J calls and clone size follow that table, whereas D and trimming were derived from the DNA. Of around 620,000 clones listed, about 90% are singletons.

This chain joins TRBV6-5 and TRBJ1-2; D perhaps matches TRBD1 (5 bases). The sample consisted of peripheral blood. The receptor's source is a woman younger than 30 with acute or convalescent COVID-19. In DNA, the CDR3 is TGTGCCAGCAGCCTACTGGAGGGGTATGGCTACACCTTC. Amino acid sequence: CASSLLEGYGYTF.